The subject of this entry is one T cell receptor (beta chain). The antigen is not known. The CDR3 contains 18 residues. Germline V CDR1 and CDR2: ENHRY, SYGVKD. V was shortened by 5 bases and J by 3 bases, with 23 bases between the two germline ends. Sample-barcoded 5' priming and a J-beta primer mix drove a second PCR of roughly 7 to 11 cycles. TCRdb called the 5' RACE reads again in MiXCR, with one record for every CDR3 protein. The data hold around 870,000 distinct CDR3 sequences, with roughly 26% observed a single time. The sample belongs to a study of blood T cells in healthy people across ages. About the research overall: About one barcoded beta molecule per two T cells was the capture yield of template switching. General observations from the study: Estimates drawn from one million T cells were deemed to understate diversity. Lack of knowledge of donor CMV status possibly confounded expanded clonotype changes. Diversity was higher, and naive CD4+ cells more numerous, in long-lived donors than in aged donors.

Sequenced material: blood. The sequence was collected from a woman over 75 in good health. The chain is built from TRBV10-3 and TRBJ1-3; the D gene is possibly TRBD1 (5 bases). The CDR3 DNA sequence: TGTGCCATCAGTAGGAACCGCCCGGAAAGGGGCAATGGAAACACCATATATTTT. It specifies CAISRNRPERGNGNTIYF.